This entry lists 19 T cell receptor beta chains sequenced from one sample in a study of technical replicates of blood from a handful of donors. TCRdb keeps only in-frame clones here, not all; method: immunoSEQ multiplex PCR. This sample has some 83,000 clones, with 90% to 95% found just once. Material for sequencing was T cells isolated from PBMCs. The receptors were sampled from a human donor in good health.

Here the CDR3 DNA reads TGTGCCTGGAGTCCGGACAGGGACCACGAGCAGTACTTC. Its protein is CAWSPDRDHEQYF. This chain uses TRBV30 with TRBJ2-7; 8 bases align to TRBD1. This CDR3 has 13 residues. The J segment lost 5 bases and the V segment lost 2 bases, leaving 5 bases of the junction unmatched. CDR1 is GTSNPN, CDR2 SVGIG, per germline (reference sequence).

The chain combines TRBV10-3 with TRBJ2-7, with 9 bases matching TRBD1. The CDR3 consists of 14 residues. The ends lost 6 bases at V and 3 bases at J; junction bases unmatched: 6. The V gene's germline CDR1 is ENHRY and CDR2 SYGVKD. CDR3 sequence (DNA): TGTGCCATCAGGTCGGGACAGGGTGGCTACGAGCAGTACTTC. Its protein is CAIRSGQGGYEQYF.

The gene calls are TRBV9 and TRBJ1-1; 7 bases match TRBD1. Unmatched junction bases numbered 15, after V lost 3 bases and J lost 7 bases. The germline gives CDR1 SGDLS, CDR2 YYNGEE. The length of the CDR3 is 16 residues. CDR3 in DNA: TGTGCCAGCAGCGGTTTAAACAGACAGGGAAACGTTGAAGCTTTCTTT. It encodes CASSGLNRQGNVEAFF.

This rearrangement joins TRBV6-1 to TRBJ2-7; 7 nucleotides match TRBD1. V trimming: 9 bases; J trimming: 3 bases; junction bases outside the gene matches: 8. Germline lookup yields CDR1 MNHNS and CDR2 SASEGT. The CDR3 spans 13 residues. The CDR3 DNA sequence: TGTGCCAGTAACCGGGACAGTTACTACGAGCAGTACTTC. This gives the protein CASNRDSYYEQYF.

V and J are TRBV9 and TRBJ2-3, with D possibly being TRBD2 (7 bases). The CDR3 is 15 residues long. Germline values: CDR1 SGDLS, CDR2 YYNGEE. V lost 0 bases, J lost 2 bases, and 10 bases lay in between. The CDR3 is CASSVEGGVTDTQYF. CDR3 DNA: TGTGCCAGCAGCGTAGAAGGGGGGGTCACAGATACGCAGTATTTT.

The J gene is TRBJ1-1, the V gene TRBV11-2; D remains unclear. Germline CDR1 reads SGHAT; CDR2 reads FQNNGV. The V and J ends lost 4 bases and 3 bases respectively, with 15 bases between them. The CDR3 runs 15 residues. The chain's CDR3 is CASSSQMVSDTEAFF. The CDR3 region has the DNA TGTGCCAGCAGCTCCCAGATGGTGTCTGACACTGAAGCTTTCTTT.

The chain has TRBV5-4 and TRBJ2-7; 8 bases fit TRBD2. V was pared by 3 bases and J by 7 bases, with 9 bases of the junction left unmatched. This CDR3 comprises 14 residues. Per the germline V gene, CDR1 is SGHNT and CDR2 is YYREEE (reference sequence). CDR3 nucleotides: TGTGCCAGCAGCTCCTACGGGGGGGGTTGGGAGCAGTACTTC. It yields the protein CASSSYGGGWEQYF.

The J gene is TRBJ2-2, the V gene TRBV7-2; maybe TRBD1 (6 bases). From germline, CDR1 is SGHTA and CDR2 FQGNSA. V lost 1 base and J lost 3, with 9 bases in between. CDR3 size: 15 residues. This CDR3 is CASSLGQGHTGELFF. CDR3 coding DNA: TGTGCCAGCAGCTTAGGGCAGGGGCACACCGGGGAGCTGTTTTTT.

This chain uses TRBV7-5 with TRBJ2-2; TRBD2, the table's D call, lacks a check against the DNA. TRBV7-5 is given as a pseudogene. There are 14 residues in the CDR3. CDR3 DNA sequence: TGTGCCAGGAGGGAAGCAGGGAGGAGGGGGGAGCTGTTTTTT. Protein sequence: CARREAGRRGELFF.

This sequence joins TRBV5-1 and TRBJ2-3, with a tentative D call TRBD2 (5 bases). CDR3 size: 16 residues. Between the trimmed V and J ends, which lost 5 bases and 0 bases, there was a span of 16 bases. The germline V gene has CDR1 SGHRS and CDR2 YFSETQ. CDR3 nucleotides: TGCGCCAGCAGTCCTACCGGGATTTACAGCACAGATACGCAGTATTTT. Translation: CASSPTGIYSTDTQYF. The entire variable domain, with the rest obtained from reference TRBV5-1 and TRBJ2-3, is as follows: KAGVTQTPRYLIKTRGQQVTLSCSPISGHRSVSWYQQTPGQGLQFLFEYFSETQRNKGNFPGRFSGRQFSNSRSEMNVSTLELGDSALYLCASSPTGIYSTDTQYFGPGTRLTVL.

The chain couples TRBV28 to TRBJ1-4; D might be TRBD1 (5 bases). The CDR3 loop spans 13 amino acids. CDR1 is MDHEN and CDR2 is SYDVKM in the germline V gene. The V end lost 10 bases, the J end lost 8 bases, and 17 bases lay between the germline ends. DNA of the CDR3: TGTGCCACCCTGGGGGGGGACCAGGAAAAACTGTTTTTT. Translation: CATLGGDQEKLFF.

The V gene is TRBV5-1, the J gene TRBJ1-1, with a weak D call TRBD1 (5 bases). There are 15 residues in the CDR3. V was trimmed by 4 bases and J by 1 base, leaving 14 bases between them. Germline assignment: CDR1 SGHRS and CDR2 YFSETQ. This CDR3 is CASSTSPGQNTEAFF. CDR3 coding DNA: TGCGCCAGCAGCACCTCCCCCGGACAGAACACTGAAGCTTTCTTT. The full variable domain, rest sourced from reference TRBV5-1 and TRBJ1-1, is KAGVTQTPRYLIKTRGQQVTLSCSPISGHRSVSWYQQTPGQGLQFLFEYFSETQRNKGNFPGRFSGRQFSNSRSEMNVSTLELGDSALYLCASSTSPGQNTEAFFGQGTRLTVV.

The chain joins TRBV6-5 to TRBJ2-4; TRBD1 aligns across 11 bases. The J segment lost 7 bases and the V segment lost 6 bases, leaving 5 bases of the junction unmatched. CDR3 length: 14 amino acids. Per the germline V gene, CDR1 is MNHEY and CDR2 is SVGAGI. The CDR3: CASRPDRGPNIQYF. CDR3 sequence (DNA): TGTGCCAGCAGACCGGACAGGGGGCCTAACATTCAGTACTTC.

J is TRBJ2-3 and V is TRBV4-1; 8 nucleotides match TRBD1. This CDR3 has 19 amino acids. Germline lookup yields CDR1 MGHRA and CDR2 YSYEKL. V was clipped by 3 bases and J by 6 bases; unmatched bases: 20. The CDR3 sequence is CASSHFLHKATGVVDTQYF. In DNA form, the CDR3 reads TGCGCCAGCAGCCATTTTCTGCATAAAGCGACAGGGGTGGTGGATACGCAGTATTTT.

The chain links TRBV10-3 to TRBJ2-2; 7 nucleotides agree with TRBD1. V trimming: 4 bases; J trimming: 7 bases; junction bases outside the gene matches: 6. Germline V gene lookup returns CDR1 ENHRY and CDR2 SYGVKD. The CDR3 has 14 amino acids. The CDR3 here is CAISADRANGELFF. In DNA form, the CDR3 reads TGTGCCATCAGTGCCGACAGGGCAAACGGGGAGCTGTTTTTT.

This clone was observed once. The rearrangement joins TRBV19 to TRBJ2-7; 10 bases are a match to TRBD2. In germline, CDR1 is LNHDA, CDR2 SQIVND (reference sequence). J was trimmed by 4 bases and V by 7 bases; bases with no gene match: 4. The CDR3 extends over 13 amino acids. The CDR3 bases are TGTGCCAGTACCGCTAGCGGGGGATACGAGCAGTACTTC. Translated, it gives CASTASGGYEQYF.

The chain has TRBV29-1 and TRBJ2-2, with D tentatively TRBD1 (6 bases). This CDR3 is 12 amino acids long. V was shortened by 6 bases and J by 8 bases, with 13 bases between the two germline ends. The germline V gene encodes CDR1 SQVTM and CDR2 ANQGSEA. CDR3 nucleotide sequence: TGCAGCGTGTACAGGGTGTCAGGGGAGCTGTTTTTT. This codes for CSVYRVSGELFF.

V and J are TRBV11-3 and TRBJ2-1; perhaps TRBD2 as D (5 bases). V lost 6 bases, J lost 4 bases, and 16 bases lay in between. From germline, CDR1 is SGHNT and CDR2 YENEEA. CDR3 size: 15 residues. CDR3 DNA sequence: TGTGCCAGCAGTTCCCTGGACGGGGAATACAATGAGCAGTTCTTC. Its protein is CASSSLDGEYNEQFF.

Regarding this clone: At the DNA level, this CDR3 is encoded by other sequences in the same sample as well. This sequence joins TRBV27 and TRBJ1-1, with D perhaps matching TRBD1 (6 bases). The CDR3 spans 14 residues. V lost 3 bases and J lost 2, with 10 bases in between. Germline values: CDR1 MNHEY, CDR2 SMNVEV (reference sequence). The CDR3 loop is CASSFGGPNTEAFF. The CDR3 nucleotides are TGTGCCAGCAGTTTCGGGGGGCCAAACACTGAAGCTTTCTTT.